This T cell receptor (beta chain) was found in a study of blood T cell repertoires in COVID-19 (dated by TCRdb to the early 2020s). Study-wide context: Samples from collaborators originated in the United States, Italy and Spain and spanned both the acute and convalescent phases of COVID-19. The material from the prospective study consisted of cDNA or gDNA derived from T cells, B-cell-depleted T cells, or PBMCs. A freely available public database, intended as a resource for researchers studying the immune response to SARS-CoV-2, is where the repertoires were released. The samples were drawn from the first 160 participants of the ongoing ImmuneRACE study and from 950 to 1,500 subjects provided by 6 global collaborators. A de-identified subject ID, COVID-19 status, age in years and sex were almost always included in the sample metadata. Where HLA class I and class II types were available, the types were taken from metadata supplied by the sample provider, not from assay-based typing. The dataset comprised deeply sampled blood TCRbeta repertoires from subjects exposed to, actively infected with, or recovered from COVID-19. Study-level results and caveats: The quantity of clinical and demographic metadata differed by source and by participant and was supplied without curation.

V gives up 4 bases and J gives up 1 base, and the segment between their germline ends measures 10 bases. From the cysteine through the phenylalanine, the CDR3 covers 14 amino acids. Only the CDR3 DNA is retained, 42 bases long and in frame from the first base. CDR1 is given as SGHNT and CDR2 as YYREEE, both from the germline V gene (reference sequence). The immunoSEQ Assay, a bias-controlled multiplex PCR, was used to amplify TCRbeta CDR3 regions from genomic DNA. The study's processing was this. The number of nucleated cells in each sample was estimated from the amplification of reference gene primers within the assay. To quantify the absolute abundance of each unique TCRbeta CDR3 rearrangement, sequence reads were collapsed and filtered. For each sample, productive Simpson clonality was calculated by taking the square root of Simpson's diversity index across productive rearrangements. Drawn from immuneACCESS, this table holds only the in-frame rearrangements with V and J called that TCRdb kept. Clones are partly lost; checked studies trace under half to an unresolved V gene and leave the rest unexplained. V and J calls and clone size are given by that table; D and trimming were obtained from the DNA. The sample yields some 320,000 clones; around 89% were counted once. The ten largest make up approximately 7.2% of the sample.

With respect to this clone: Its antigen is still unknown. There are no base qualities to consult, and no much larger clone falls within one base.

Samples from volunteer blood donors who had recovered from COVID-19 were contributed by a second Seattle source. Each collaborating institution followed its own protocols to collect whole blood in K2EDTA tubes. Collaborator samples were shipped for TCRbeta analysis as frozen whole blood, isolated PBMCs, or DNA extracted from either sample type. The clonotype was recovered from a woman aged 25 to 39 who had recovered from COVID-19. Rearrangement joined TRBV5-4 to TRBJ2-3, and possibly TRBD2, on 5 matching bases. Sequencing input: peripheral blood. The CDR3: CASSRTRGTDTQYF. At the DNA level, the sequence is TGTGCCAGCAGCCGGACGCGGGGCACAGATACGCAGTATTTT. The CDR3, completed at both ends by the reference TRBV5-4 and TRBJ2-3 genes, gives the full variable domain ETGVTQSPTHLIKTRGQQVTLRCSSQSGHNTVSWYQQALGQGPQFIFQYYREEENGRGNFPPRFSGLQFPNYSSELNVNALELDDSALYLCASSRTRGTDTQYFGPGTRLTVL.